A selection of T cell receptor beta chains follows, all from one sample in a study of monozygotic twins with inflammatory bowel disease. TCRdb re-called the 5' RACE reads, yielding one record per CDR3 amino acid sequence without DNA. This specimen shows about 440,000 distinct CDR3 sequences; the ten leading clones hold 2.4%. What was sequenced was blood. Receptors originate from a human donor with ulcerative colitis or Crohn's disease, or a healthy co-twin of an affected twin (not recorded which). Both conserved end residues are part of each CDR3. The order of the fields is V gene, J gene, CDR3 protein.

V: TRBV4-2
J: TRBJ2-7
CDR3: CASSQVMGPTSYEQYF

V: TRBV6-1
J: TRBJ1-1
CDR3: CASSEVAGGHGAFF

V: TRBV15
J: TRBJ2-3
CDR3: CATSRGGMPTDTQYF

V: TRBV19
J: TRBJ2-3
CDR3: CASSSRPGTDTQYF

V: TRBV6-2/TRBV6-3
J: TRBJ2-1
CDR3: CASSFTRGFPFGEQFF

V: TRBV25-1
J: TRBJ1-2
CDR3: CASSEDRTGTYGYTF

V: TRBV7-2
J: TRBJ1-2
CDR3: CASSLEMAYGYTF

V: TRBV5-1
J: TRBJ1-1
CDR3: CASSLDRNTEAFF

V: TRBV7-2
J: TRBJ2-1
CDR3: CASSRAGTNIRYNEQFF

V: TRBV6-5
J: TRBJ1-2
CDR3: CASSYEQGYGYTF

V: TRBV10-3
J: TRBJ2-7
CDR3: CAISELPSGTVFYEQYF

V: TRBV5-6
J: TRBJ2-4
CDR3: CASSLNGPSDIQYF

V: TRBV29-1
J: TRBJ2-1
CDR3: CSATSGRAYNEQFF

V: TRBV6-6
J: TRBJ2-1
CDR3: CASRGIWDEQFF

V: TRBV20-1
J: TRBJ2-7
CDR3: CSAPKGRAGGAYEQYF

V: TRBV5-1
J: TRBJ2-1
CDR3: CASSPSKGTSGNEQFF

V: TRBV6-1
J: TRBJ2-1
CDR3: CASSPFGTTSYNEQFF

V: TRBV20-1
J: TRBJ2-3
CDR3: CSARNTRGSGDTQYF